This TCR beta chain was captured by sequencing in a study of cytomegalovirus exposure and HLA in healthy donors. Overall study results and limits: One cluster of highly shared sequence variants probably arose as a sequencing artifact.

The CDR3 has 13 amino acids. Trimming took off 0 bases at V and 4 bases at J, with 7 bases between the two ends. Looked up from germline, CDR1 is SGHRS and CDR2 is YFSETQ. On this clone itself: Its antigen is unknown.

PCR employed 60 Vbeta and 13 Jbeta primers. The table came from immunoSEQ multiplex PCR; TCRdb's copy has only in-frame clones and leaves some out. This table has some 150,000 clones, around 80% appearing once. J is TRBJ2-5 and V is TRBV5-1; the D is unclear. The TCR was taken from a man aged 25-45 years in good health and CMV-seronegative. The sequencing sample was made of PBMCs. For the CDR3, the DNA is TGCGCCAGCAGCTTGGACTCGGTAGAGACCCAGTACTTC. It yields the protein CASSLDSVETQYF.